This is a list of T cell receptor beta chains from one sample in a study of T cell clones after liver transplantation. Repertoires were generated with immunoSEQ multiplex PCR, while TCRdb's copy carries only in-frame clones and drops some. The table records about 8,900 clones, 72% of them present only once. The input for sequencing was CD8+ T cells from blood, taken at the approximately 15-month timepoint. The receptors come from a human patient who received a liver transplant. Some of the T cells might come from the graft donor. The CDR3 runs from the conserved cysteine through the conserved F or W. Each record gives: V gene, J gene, clone size, CDR3 length, D gene, CDR3 protein, CDR3 DNA. The D gene is left open where the match is weak. Some rows mark clone size as missing; the rest say once, few, many or name a class of expanded clone.

>TRBV5-1|TRBJ2-5|.|13|.
CASSSWAAETQYF
TGCGCCAGCAGCTCCTGGGCAGCGGAGACCCAGTACTTC
>TRBV11-2|TRBJ2-5|.|17|.
CASSLGTEGREQETQYF
TGTGCCAGCAGCTTAGGGACCGAGGGACGGGAACAAGAGACCCAGTACTTC
>TRBV28|TRBJ2-5|.|14|TRBD1
CASSFGQGRETQYF
TGTGCCAGCAGTTTCGGACAGGGTCGGGAGACCCAGTACTTC
>TRBV6-1|TRBJ2-3|.|15|TRBD2
CASSETSGGADTQYF
TGTGCCAGCAGTGAGACTAGCGGGGGGGCGGATACGCAGTATTTT
>TRBV6-9|TRBJ1-3|few|13|.
CASSPGGADTIYF
TGTGCCAGCAGCCCCGGGGGGGCGGACACCATATATTTT
>TRBV2|TRBJ1-3|few|14|.
CASREVYSGNTIYF
TGTGCCAGCAGGGAGGTGTACTCTGGAAACACCATATATTTT
>TRBV14|TRBJ2-5|.|16|.
CASSQVFGVAEETQYF
TGTGCCAGCAGCCAAGTTTTCGGGGTAGCAGAAGAGACCCAGTACTTC
>TRBV20-1|TRBJ2-3|few|10|.
CSARYDTQYF
TGCAGTGCCAGGTACGATACGCAGTATTTT
>TRBV4-1|TRBJ2-3|.|19|TRBD2
CASSQDSSGGPLGRDTQYF
TGCGCCAGCAGCCAAGATTCGAGCGGGGGACCACTAGGCCGGGATACGCAGTATTTT
>TRBV5-4|TRBJ1-1|few|15|.
CASSLQASRNTEAFF
TGTGCCAGCAGCTTGCAGGCTTCGAGGAACACTGAAGCTTTCTTT
>TRBV19|TRBJ2-2|few|13|.
CASSMQGTRELFF
TGTGCCAGTAGTATGCAGGGTACCCGGGAGCTGTTTTTT
>TRBV6-1|TRBJ1-2|.|13|.
CASSEMGPYGYTF
TGTGCCAGCAGTGAAATGGGACCTTATGGCTACACCTTC
>TRBV7-9|TRBJ2-3|.|14|.
CASSLLAGTDTQYF
TGTGCCAGCAGCTTACTAGCAGGGACAGATACGCAGTATTTT
>TRBV7-2|TRBJ1-2|.|17|.
CASSPAGLQGFYYGYTF
TGTGCCAGCAGCCCGGCCGGCTTACAGGGCTTCTACTATGGCTACACCTTC
>TRBV5-4|TRBJ2-1|.|17|.
CASSLSLRYGSYNEQFF
TGTGCCAGCAGCTTGTCTCTCAGATACGGCTCCTACAATGAGCAGTTCTTC
>TRBV15|TRBJ2-7|.|13|TRBD1
CATGTGTSYEQYF
TGTGCCACCGGGACAGGGACCTCCTACGAGCAGTACTTC
>TRBV27|TRBJ2-2|.|17|TRBD2
CASSFLSGRGRTGELFF
TGTGCCAGCAGTTTTTTGAGCGGGAGAGGTCGGACCGGGGAGCTGTTTTTT
>TRBV28|TRBJ2-1|.|13|.
CASSWGASNEQFF
TGTGCCAGCAGCTGGGGGGCGAGCAATGAGCAGTTCTTC
>TRBV7-7|TRBJ2-3|.|14|.
CASSLGTFTDTQYF
TGTGCCAGCAGCTTGGGGACTTTCACAGATACGCAGTATTTT
>TRBV11-2|TRBJ1-4|.|18|.
CASSPAYRPGPGNEKLFF
TGTGCCAGCAGCCCCGCTTATAGACCGGGACCAGGGAATGAAAAACTGTTTTTT
>TRBV19|TRBJ1-5|.|15|.
CASSMVDGAAVPQHF
TGTGCCAGTAGTATGGTTGATGGGGCCGCGGTGCCCCAGCATTTT
>TRBV28|TRBJ1-4|few|14|.
CASSLAARGGKLFF
TGTGCCAGCAGTTTAGCGGCGAGGGGCGGAAAACTGTTTTTT
>TRBV2|TRBJ2-5|.|15|.
CASRGRQSTQETQYF
TGTGCCAGCAGAGGGCGCCAGTCTACCCAAGAGACCCAGTACTTC
>TRBV7-9|TRBJ1-4|.|19|.
CASSSPLQGWVPDNEKLFF
TGTGCCAGCAGCTCCCCCCTCCAGGGGTGGGTCCCCGACAATGAAAAACTGTTTTTT